This T cell receptor beta chain is drawn from a study of blood T cell repertoires in COVID-19. Study-wide context: The United States, Italy and Spain supplied acute and convalescent COVID-19 samples. T cells, B-cell-depleted T cells, or PBMCs provided the cDNA or gDNA that served as material.

The V gene lost 8 bases and the J gene lost 5 bases, with 9 bases spanning the gap. The CDR3 length is 11 residues. Authors' processing steps: Reference gene primer amplification yielded estimated nucleated cell counts. Using immunoSEQ multiplex PCR, the repertoire was profiled, and TCRdb retains in-frame clones only, with some absent. D and trimming were read from the DNA, whereas the V and J calls and clone size are those reported in that table. This sample has about 68,000 clones, with roughly three quarters found just once. The sequencing input was peripheral blood. The TCR sequence derives from a human donor in a cohort sampled during active COVID-19. The chain recombines TRBV12-3 or TRBV12-4 with TRBJ1-2; D is uncertain. DNA for the CDR3: TGTGCCAGCGGAGGCGGGTATGGCTACACCTTC. This gives the protein CASGGGYGYTF.